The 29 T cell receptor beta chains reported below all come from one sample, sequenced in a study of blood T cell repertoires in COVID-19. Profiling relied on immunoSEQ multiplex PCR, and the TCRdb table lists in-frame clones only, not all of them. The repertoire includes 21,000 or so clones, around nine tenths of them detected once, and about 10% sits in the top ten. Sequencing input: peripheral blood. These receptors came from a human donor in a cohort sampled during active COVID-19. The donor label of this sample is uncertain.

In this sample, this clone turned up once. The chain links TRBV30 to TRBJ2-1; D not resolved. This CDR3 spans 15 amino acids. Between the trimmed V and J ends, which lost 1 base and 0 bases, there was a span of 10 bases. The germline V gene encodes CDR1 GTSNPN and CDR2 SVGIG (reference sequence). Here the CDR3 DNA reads TGTGCCTGGAGTGGTCCTCCGGGCTCCTACAATGAGCAGTTCTTC. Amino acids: CAWSGPPGSYNEQFF.

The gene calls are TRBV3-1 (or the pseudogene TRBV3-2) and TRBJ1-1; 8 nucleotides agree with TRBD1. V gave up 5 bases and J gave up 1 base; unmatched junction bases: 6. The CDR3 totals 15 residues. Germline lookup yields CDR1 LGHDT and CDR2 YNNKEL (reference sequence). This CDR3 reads CASSYSGTGNTEAFF. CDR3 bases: TGTGCCAGCAGCTATTCCGGGACAGGGAACACTGAAGCTTTCTTT.

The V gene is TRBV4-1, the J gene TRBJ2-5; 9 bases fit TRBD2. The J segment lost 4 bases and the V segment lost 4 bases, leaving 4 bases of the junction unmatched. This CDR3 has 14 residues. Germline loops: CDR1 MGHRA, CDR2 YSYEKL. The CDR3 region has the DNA TGCGCCAGCAGCCTTAGCGGGGGAGTAGAGACCCAGTACTTC. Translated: CASSLSGGVETQYF.

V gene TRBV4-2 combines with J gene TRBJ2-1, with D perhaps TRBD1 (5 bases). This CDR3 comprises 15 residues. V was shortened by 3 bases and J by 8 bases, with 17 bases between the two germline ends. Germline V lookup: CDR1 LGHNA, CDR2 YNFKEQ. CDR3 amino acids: CASSHTSDEGDEQFF. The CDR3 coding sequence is TGTGCCAGCAGCCATACATCAGACGAAGGGGATGAGCAGTTCTTC.

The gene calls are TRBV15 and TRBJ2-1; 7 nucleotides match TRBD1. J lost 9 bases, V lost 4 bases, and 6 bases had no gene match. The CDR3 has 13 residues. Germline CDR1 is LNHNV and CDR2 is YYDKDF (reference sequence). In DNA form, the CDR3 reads TGTGCCACCAGCAAAGACAGGGTCGGTGAGCAGTTCTTC. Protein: CATSKDRVGEQFF.

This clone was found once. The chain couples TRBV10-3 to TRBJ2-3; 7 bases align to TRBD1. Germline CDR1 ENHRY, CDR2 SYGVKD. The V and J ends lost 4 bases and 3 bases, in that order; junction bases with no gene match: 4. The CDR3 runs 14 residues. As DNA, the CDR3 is TGTGCCATCAGTGGAGGGGGCACAACAGATACGCAGTATTTT. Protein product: CAISGGGTTDTQYF.

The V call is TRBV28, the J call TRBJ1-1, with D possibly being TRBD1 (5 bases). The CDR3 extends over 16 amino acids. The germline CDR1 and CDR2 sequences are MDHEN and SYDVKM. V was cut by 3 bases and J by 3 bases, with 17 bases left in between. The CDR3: CASSFIRDGWDTEAFF. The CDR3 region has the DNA TGTGCCAGCAGTTTTATCAGGGATGGATGGGACACTGAAGCTTTCTTT.

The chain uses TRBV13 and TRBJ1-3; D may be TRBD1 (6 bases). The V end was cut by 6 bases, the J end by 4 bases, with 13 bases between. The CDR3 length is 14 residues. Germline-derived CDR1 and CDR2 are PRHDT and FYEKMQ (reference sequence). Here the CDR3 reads CASSLQGIGNTIYF. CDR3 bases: TGTGCCAGCAGTCTCCAGGGGATCGGAAACACCATATATTTT.

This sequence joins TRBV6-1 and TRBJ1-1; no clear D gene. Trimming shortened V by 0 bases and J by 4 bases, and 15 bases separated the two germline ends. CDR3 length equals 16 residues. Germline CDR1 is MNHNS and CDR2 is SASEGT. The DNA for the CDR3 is TGTGCCAGCAGTGAAGCGCTTCCGGCGGTTGGCACTGAAGCTTTCTTT. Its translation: CASSEALPAVGTEAFF.

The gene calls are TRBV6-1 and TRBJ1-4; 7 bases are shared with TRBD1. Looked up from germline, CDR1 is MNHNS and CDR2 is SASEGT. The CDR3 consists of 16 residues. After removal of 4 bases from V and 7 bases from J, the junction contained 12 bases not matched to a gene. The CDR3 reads CASSAHLGAGGEKLFF. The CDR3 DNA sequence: TGTGCCAGCAGTGCCCACCTAGGGGCAGGGGGTGAAAAACTGTTTTTT.

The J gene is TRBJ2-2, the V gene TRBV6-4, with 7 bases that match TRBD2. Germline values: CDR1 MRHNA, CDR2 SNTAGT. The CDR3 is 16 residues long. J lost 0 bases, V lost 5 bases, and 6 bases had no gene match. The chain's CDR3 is CASSQTSPTNTGELFF. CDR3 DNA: TGTGCCAGCAGTCAGACTAGCCCGACGAACACCGGGGAGCTGTTTTTT.

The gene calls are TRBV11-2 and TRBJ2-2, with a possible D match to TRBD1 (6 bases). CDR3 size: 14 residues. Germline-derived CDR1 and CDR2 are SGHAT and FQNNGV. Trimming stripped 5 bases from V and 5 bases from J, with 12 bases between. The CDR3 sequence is CASSKLGGTGELFF. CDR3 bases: TGTGCCAGCAGCAAACTAGGGGGAACCGGGGAGCTGTTTTTT.

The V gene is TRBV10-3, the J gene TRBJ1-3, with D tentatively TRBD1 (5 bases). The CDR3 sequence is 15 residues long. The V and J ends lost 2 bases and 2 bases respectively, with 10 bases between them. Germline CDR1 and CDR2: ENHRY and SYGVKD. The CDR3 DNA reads TGTGCCATCAGTGAGGTTTACAGGCCTGGAAACACCATATATTTT. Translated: CAISEVYRPGNTIYF.

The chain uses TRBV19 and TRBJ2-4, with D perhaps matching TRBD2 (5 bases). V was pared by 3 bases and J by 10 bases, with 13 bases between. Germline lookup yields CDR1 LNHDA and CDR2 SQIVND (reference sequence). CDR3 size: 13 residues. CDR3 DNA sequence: TGTGCCAGTAGTATGGGCGCGACTACTATTCAGTACTTC. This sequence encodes CASSMGATTIQYF.

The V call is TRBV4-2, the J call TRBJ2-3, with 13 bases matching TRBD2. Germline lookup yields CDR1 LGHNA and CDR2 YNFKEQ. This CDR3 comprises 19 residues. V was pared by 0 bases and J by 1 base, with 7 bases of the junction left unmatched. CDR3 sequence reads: CASSQEATSGRSGTDTQYF. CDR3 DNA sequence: TGTGCCAGCAGCCAAGAGGCGACTAGCGGGAGGTCAGGCACAGATACGCAGTATTTT.

The CDR3 loop reads CATSQGDGYTF. The DNA of the CDR3 is TGTGCCACCAGTCAAGGGGATGGCTACACCTTC. The chain carries TRBV24-1 and TRBJ1-2, with D possibly TRBD1 on 5 matching bases. V shed 6 bases and J shed 6 bases, with 7 bases lying between them. Per the germline V gene, CDR1 is KGHDR and CDR2 is SFDVKD. The CDR3 is 11 amino acids.

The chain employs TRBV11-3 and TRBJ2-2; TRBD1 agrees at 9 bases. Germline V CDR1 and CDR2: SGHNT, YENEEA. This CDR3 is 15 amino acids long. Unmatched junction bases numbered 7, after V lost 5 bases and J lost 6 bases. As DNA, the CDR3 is TGTGCCAGCAGCAATGGACAGGGGTACGCCGGGGAGCTGTTTTTT. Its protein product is CASSNGQGYAGELFF. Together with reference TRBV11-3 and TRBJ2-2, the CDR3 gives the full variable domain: EAGVVQSPRYKIIEKKQPVAFWCNPISGHNTLYWYLQNLGQGPELLIRYENEEAVDDSQLPKDRFSAERLKGVDSTLKIQPAELGDSAVYLCASSNGQGYAGELFFGEGSRLTVL.

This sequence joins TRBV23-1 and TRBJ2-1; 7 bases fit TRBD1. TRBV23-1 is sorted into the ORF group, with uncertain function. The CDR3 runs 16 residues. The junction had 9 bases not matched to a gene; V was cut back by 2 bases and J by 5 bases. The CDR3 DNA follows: TGCGCCAGCAGTCAACCCCCGGGACAGTGGAACAATGAGCAGTTCTTC. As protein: CASSQPPGQWNNEQFF.

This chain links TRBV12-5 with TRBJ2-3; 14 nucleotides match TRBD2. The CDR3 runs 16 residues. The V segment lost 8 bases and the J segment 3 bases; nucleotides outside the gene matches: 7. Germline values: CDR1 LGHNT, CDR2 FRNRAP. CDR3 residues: CASSGTSGRGTDTQYF. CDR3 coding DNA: TGTGCTAGTTCTGGGACTAGCGGGAGAGGGACAGATACGCAGTATTTT.

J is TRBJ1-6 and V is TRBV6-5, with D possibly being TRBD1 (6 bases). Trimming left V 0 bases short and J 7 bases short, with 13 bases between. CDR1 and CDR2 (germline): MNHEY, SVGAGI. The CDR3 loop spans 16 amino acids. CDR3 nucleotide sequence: TGTGCCAGCAGTTACTCGAAAACAGGGAGAAATTCACCCCTCCACTTT. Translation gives CASSYSKTGRNSPLHF.

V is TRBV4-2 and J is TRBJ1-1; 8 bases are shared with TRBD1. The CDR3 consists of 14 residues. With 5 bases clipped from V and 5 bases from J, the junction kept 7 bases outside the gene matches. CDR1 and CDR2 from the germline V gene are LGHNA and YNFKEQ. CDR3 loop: CASSTGQGATEAFF. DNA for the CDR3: TGTGCCAGCAGCACCGGACAGGGAGCTACTGAAGCTTTCTTT.

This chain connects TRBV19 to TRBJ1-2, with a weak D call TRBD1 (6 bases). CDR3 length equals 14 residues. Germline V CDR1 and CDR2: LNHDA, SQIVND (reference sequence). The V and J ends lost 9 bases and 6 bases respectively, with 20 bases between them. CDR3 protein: CASQGRGVSHGYTF. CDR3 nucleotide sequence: TGTGCCAGCCAGGGCAGGGGTGTCTCTCATGGCTACACCTTC. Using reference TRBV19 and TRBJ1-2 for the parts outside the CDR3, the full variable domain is DGGITQSPKYLFRKEGQNVTLSCEQNLNHDAMYWYRQDPGQGLRLIYYSQIVNDFQKGDIAEGYSVSREKKESFPLTVTSAQKNPTAFYLCASQGRGVSHGYTFGSGTRLTVV.

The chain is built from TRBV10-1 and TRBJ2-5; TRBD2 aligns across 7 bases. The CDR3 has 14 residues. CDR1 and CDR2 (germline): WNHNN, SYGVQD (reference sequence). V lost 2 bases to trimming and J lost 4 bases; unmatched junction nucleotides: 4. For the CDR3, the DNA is TGCGCCAGCAGTGAGGGGGGGGGAGGAGAGACCCAGTACTTC. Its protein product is CASSEGGGGETQYF.

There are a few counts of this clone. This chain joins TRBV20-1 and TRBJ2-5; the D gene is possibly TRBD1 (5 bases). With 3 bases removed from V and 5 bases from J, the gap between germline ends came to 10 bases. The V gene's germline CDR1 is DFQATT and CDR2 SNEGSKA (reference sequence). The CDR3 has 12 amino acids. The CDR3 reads CSASQGIETQYF. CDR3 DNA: TGCAGTGCTAGTCAGGGCATTGAGACCCAGTACTTC.

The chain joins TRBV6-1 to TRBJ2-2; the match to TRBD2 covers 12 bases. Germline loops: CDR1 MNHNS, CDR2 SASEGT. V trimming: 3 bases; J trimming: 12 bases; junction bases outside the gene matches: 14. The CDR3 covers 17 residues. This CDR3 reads CASSERAETSGSRKLFF. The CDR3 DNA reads TGTGCCAGCAGTGAGAGGGCGGAGACTAGCGGGAGTAGGAAGCTGTTTTTT.

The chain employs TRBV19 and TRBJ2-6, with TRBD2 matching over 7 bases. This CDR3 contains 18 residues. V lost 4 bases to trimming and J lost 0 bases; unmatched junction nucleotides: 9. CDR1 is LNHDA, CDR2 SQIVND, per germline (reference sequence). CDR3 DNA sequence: TGTGCCAGTAGTAGAATTAGCGGGCTTAGCTCTGGGGCCAACGTCCTGACTTTC. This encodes CASSRISGLSSGANVLTF.

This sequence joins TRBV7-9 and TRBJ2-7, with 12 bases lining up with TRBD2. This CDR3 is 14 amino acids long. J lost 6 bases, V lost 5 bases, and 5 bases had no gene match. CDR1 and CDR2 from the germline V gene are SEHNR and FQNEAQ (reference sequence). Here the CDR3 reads CASSPGLAGSEQYF. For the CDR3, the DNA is TGTGCCAGCAGCCCTGGACTAGCGGGATCCGAGCAGTACTTC.

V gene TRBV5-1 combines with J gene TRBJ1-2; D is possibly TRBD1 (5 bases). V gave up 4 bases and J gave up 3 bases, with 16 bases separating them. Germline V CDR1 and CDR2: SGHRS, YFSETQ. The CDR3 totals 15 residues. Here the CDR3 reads CASSPRGREDYGYTF. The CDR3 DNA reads TGCGCCAGCAGCCCACGAGGCAGGGAGGACTATGGCTACACCTTC. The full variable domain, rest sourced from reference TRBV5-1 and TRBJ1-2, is KAGVTQTPRYLIKTRGQQVTLSCSPISGHRSVSWYQQTPGQGLQFLFEYFSETQRNKGNFPGRFSGRQFSNSRSEMNVSTLELGDSALYLCASSPRGREDYGYTFGSGTRLTVV.

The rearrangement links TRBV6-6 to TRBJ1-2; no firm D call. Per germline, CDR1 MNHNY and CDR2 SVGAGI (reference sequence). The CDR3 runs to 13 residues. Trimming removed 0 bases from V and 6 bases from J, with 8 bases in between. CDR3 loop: CASSYSNRDGYTF. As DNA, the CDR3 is TGTGCCAGCAGTTACTCGAACCGGGATGGCTACACCTTC.